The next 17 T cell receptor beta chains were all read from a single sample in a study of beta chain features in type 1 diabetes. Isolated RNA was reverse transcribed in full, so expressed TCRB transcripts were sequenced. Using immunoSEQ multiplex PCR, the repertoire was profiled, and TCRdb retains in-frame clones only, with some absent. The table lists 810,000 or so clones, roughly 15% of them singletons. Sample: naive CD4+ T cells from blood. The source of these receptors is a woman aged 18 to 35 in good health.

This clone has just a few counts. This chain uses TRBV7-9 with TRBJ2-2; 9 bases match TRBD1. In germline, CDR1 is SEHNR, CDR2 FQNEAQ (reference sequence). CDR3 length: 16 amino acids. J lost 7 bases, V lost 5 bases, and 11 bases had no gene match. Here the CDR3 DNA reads TGTGCCAGCAGCAAGCAACAGGGGGCGCGAAGCGGGGAGCTGTTTTTT. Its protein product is CASSKQQGARSGELFF. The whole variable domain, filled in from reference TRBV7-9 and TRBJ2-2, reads DTGVSQNPRHKITKRGQNVTFRCDPISEHNRLYWYRQTLGQGPEFLTYFQNEAQLEKSRLLSDRFSAERPKGSFSTLEIQRTEQGDSAMYLCASSKQQGARSGELFFGEGSRLTVL.

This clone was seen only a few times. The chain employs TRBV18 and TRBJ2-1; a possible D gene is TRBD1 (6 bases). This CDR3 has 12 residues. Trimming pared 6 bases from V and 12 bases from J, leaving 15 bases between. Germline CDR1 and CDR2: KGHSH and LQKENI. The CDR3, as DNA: TGTGCCAGCTCGTCAGGGGCCGCGGGGCAGTTCTTC. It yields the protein CASSSGAAGQFF.

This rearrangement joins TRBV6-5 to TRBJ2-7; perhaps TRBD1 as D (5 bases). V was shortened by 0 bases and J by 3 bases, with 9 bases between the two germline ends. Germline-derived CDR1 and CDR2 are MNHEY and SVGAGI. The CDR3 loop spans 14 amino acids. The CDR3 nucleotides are TGTGCCAGCAGTTACTCGGCTCAGGGCTACGAGCAGTACTTC. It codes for CASSYSAQGYEQYF.

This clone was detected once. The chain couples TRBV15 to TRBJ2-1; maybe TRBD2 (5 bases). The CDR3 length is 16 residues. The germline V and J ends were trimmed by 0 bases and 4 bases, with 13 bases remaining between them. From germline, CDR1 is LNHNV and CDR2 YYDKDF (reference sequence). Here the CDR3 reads CATSRDKGRGYNEQFF. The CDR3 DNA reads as TGTGCCACCAGCAGAGATAAGGGCCGGGGATACAATGAGCAGTTCTTC.

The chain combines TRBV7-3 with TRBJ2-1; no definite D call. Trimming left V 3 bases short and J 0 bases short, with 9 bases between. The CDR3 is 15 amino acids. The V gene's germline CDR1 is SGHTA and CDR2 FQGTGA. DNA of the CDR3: TGTGCCAGCAGCTTTACCTCTAGCTCCTACAATGAGCAGTTCTTC. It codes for CASSFTSSSYNEQFF.

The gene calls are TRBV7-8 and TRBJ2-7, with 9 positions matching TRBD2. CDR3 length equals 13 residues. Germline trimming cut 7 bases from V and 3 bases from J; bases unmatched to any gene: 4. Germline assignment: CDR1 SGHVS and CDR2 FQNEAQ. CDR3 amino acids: CASMRREGYEQYF. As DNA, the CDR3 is TGTGCCAGCATGCGGCGGGAGGGCTACGAGCAGTACTTC. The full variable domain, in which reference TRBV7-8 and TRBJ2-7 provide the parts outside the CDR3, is GAGVSQSPRYKVAKRGQDVALRCDPISGHVSLFWYQQALGQGPEFLTYFQNEAQLDKSGLPSDRFFAERPEGSVSTLKIQRTQQEDSAVYLCASMRREGYEQYFGPGTRLTVT.

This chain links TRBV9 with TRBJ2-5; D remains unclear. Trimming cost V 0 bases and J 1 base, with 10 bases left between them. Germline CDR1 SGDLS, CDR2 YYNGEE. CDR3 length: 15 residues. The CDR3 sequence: CASSVGSRSQETQYF. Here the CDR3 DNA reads TGTGCCAGCAGCGTAGGTTCACGGAGCCAAGAGACCCAGTACTTC.

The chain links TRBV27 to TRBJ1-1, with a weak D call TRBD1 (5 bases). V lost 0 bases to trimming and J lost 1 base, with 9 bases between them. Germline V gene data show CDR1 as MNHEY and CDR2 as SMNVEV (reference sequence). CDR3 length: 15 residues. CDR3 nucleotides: TGTGCCAGCAGTTTATCGTGGGGGGGGAACACTGAAGCTTTCTTT. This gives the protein CASSLSWGGNTEAFF.

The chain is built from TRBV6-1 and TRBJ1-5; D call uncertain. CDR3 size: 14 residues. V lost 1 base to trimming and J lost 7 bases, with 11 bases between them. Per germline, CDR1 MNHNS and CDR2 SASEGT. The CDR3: CASSEGGRGQPQHF. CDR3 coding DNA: TGTGCCAGCAGTGAAGGAGGGCGAGGGCAGCCCCAGCATTTT.

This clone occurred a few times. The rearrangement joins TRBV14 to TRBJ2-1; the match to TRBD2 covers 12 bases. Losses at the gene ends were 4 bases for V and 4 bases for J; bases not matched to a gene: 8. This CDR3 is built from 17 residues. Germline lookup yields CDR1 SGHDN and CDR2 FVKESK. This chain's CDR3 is CASSLWTSGTQYNEQFF. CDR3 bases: TGTGCCAGCAGCCTTTGGACTAGCGGGACACAATACAATGAGCAGTTCTTC.

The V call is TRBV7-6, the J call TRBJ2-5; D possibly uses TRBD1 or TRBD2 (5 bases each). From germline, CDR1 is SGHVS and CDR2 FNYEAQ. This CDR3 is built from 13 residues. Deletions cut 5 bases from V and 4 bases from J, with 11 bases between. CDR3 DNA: TGTGCCAGCAGCGAGGGAAGGGGAGAGACCCAGTACTTC. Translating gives CASSEGRGETQYF.

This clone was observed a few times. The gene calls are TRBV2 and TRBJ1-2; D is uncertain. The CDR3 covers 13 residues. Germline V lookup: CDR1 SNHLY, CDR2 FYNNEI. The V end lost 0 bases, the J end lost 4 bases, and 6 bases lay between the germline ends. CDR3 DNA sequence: TGTGCCAGCAGTGAAGCAGGTCGCTATGGCTACACCTTC. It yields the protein CASSEAGRYGYTF. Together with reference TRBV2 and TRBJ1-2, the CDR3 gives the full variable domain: EPEVTQTPSHQVTQMGQEVILRCVPISNHLYFYWYRQILGQKVEFLVSFYNNEISEKSEIFDDQFSVERPDGSNFTLKIRSTKLEDSAMYFCASSEAGRYGYTFGSGTRLTVV.

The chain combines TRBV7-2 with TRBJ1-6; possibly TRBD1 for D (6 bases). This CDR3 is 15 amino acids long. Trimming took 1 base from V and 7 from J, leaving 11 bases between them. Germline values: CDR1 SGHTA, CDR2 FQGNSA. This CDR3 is CASSLVDSKNSPLHF. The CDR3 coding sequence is TGTGCCAGCAGCTTAGTGGACAGTAAGAATTCACCCCTCCACTTT.

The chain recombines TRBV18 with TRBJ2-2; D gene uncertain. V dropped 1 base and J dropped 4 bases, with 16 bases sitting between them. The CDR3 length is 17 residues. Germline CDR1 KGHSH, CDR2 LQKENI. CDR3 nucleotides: TGTGCCAGCTCACCACAGTATTCGATGGGCAGCACCGGGGAGCTGTTTTTT. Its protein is CASSPQYSMGSTGELFF.

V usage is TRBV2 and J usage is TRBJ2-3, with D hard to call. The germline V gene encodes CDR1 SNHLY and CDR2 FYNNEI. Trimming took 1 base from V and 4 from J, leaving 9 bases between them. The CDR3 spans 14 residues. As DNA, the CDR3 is TGTGCCAGCAGTGAAGAGCTTCCACCAGATACGCAGTATTTT. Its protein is CASSEELPPDTQYF.

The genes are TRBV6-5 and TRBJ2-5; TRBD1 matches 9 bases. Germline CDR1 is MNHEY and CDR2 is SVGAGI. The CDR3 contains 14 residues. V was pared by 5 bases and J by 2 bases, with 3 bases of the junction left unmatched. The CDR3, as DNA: TGTGCCAGCAGTGCACAGGGGGCTCAAGAGACCCAGTACTTC. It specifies CASSAQGAQETQYF.

CDR3: CASSQPVGPTGELFF. The DNA for the CDR3 is TGCGCCAGCAGTCAACCGGTCGGCCCCACCGGGGAGCTGTTTTTT. This chain uses TRBV23-1 with TRBJ2-2; D is undetermined. TRBV23-1 counts as an open reading frame of uncertain function. The CDR3 runs to 15 residues. V was trimmed by 2 bases and J by 4 bases, leaving 11 bases between them.